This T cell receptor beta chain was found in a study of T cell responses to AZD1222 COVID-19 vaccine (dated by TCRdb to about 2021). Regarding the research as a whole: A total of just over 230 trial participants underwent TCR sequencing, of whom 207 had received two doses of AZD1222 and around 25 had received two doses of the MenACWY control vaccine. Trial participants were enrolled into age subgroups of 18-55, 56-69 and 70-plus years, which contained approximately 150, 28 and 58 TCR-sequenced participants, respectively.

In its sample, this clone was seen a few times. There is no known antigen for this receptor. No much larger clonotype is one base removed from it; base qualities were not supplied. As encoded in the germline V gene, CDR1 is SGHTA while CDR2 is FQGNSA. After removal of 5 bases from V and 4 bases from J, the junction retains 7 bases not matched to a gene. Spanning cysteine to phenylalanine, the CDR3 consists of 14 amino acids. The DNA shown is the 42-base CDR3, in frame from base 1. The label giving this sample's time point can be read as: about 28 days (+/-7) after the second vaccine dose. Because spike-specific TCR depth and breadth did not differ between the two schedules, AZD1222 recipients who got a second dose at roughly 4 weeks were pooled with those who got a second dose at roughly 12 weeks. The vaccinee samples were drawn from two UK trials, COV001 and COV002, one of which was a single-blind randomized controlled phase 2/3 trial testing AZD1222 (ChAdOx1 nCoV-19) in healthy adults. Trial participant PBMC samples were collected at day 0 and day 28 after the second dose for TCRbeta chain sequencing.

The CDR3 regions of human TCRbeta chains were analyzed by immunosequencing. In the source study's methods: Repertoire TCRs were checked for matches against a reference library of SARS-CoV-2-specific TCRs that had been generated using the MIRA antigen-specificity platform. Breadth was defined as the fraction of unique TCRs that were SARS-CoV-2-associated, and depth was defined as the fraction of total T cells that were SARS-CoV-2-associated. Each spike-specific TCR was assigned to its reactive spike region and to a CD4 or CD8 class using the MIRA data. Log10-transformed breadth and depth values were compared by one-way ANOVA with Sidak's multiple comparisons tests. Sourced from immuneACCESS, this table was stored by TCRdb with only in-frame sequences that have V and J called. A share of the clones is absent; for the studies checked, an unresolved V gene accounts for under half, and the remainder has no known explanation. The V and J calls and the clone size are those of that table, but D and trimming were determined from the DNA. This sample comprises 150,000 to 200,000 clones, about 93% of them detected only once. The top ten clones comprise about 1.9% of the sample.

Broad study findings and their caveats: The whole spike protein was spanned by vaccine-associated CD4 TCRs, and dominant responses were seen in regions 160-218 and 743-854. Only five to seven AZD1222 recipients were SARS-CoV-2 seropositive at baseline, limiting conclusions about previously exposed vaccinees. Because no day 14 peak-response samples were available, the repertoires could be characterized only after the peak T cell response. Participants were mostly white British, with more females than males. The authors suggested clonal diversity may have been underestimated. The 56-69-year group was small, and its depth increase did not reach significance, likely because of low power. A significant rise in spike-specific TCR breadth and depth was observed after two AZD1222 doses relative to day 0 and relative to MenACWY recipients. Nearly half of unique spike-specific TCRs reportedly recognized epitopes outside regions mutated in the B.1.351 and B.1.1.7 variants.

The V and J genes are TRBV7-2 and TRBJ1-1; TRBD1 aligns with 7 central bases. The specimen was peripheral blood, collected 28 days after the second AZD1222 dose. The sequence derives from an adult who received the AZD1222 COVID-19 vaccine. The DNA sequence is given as TGTGCCAGCAGCCCCAGGACAGGACCCACTGAAGCTTTCTTT. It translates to CASSPRTGPTEAFF.